This is a list of T cell receptor beta chains from one sample in a study of blood T cell repertoires in COVID-19. Only in-frame clones appear in the TCRdb table, and some are missing; sequencing was by immunoSEQ multiplex PCR. The sample contains some 70,000 clones, approximately 79% of which appear only once. The specimen sequenced was peripheral blood. These receptors all come from a woman in her forties or fifties with acute or convalescent COVID-19. Each CDR3 is given with its conserved first and last residue. The D gene is left open where the match is weak. A clone size is listed for some rows: how often the clone was seen (once, few, many), or a class if it is expanded.

v_gene: TRBV21-1; abundance: -; len: 15; j_gene: TRBJ2-3; d_gene: -; CDR3nt: TGTGCCTCGACCCCAGCGGGAGGACCCACAGATACGCAGTATTTT; CDR3aa: CASTPAGGPTDTQYF
v_gene: TRBV6-5; abundance: -; len: 14; j_gene: TRBJ2-7; d_gene: -; CDR3nt: TGTGCCAGCAGACACCCCAGGGTCTGGGACGAGCAGTACTTC; CDR3aa: CASRHPRVWDEQYF
v_gene: TRBV4-2; abundance: -; len: 15; j_gene: TRBJ2-7; d_gene: TRBD2; CDR3nt: TGTGCCAGCAGCCTGCGACTAGCGGGAGGGTACGAGCAGTACTTC; CDR3aa: CASSLRLAGGYEQYF
v_gene: TRBV11-3; abundance: -; len: 15; j_gene: TRBJ2-7; d_gene: -; CDR3nt: TGTGCCAGCAGCTTAGACAGGGGTTCCTCCTACGAGCAGTACTTC; CDR3aa: CASSLDRGSSYEQYF
v_gene: TRBV19; abundance: once; len: 14; j_gene: TRBJ2-2; d_gene: TRBD2; CDR3nt: TGTGCCAGTAGTATTGGGGGGGGACCCGGGGAGCTGTTTTTT; CDR3aa: CASSIGGGPGELFF
v_gene: TRBV18; abundance: -; len: 18; j_gene: TRBJ1-2; d_gene: TRBD1; CDR3nt: TGTGCCAGCTCACCCACCGGGAGGGGGCCTACTTCGAACTATGGCTACACCTTC; CDR3aa: CASSPTGRGPTSNYGYTF
v_gene: TRBV30; abundance: -; len: 11; j_gene: TRBJ1-4; d_gene: -; CDR3nt: TGTGCCTGGAGTCCGCGTGAAAAACTGTTTTTT; CDR3aa: CAWSPREKLFF
v_gene: TRBV29-1; abundance: -; len: 13; j_gene: TRBJ1-1; d_gene: -; CDR3nt: TGCAGCGTGGGGAGAATTGAAGTCACTGAAGCTTTCTTT; CDR3aa: CSVGRIEVTEAFF
v_gene: TRBV3-1/TRBV3-2; abundance: -; len: 12; j_gene: TRBJ2-3; d_gene: -; CDR3nt: TGTGCCAGCAGCCATAACACAGATACGCAGTATTTT; CDR3aa: CASSHNTDTQYF
v_gene: TRBV30; abundance: -; len: 10; j_gene: TRBJ2-7; d_gene: -; CDR3nt: TGTGCCGGGGGGCGGGACGAGCAGTACTTC; CDR3aa: CAGGRDEQYF
v_gene: TRBV9; abundance: -; len: 13; j_gene: TRBJ1-4; d_gene: -; CDR3nt: TGTGCCAGCAGCGACAGCAATAATGAAAAACTGTTTTTT; CDR3aa: CASSDSNNEKLFF
v_gene: TRBV9; abundance: once; len: 12; j_gene: TRBJ1-2; d_gene: TRBD1; CDR3nt: TGTGCCAGCAGGGGACAGGGGGATGGCTACACCTTC; CDR3aa: CASRGQGDGYTF
v_gene: TRBV30; abundance: -; len: 13; j_gene: TRBJ1-2; d_gene: -; CDR3nt: TGTGCCTGGAGTGTTTCTTTAAACTATGGCTACACCTTC; CDR3aa: CAWSVSLNYGYTF
v_gene: TRBV2; abundance: once; len: 11; j_gene: TRBJ2-3; d_gene: -; CDR3nt: TGTGCCAGGAGGATCACAGATACGCAGTATTTT; CDR3aa: CARRITDTQYF
v_gene: TRBV10-3; abundance: -; len: 16; j_gene: TRBJ1-6; d_gene: TRBD1; CDR3nt: TGTGCCATCAGCACAGGGGTTGGATCCTATAATTCACCCCTCCACTTT; CDR3aa: CAISTGVGSYNSPLHF
v_gene: TRBV12-3/TRBV12-4; abundance: -; len: 13; j_gene: TRBJ2-1; d_gene: TRBD2; CDR3nt: TGTGCCAGCAGTGACGGACTAGCGGTTGAGCAGTTCTTC; CDR3aa: CASSDGLAVEQFF
v_gene: TRBV4-1; abundance: once; len: 16; j_gene: TRBJ1-6; d_gene: -; CDR3nt: TGCGCCAGCAGCCAAGATCTGAGCTCCTATAATTCACCCCTCCACTTT; CDR3aa: CASSQDLSSYNSPLHF
v_gene: TRBV6-6; abundance: -; len: 15; j_gene: TRBJ1-1; d_gene: TRBD1; CDR3nt: TGTGCCAGCAGTCAAAAGGACAGGGGGAACACTGAAGCTTTCTTT; CDR3aa: CASSQKDRGNTEAFF
v_gene: TRBV2; abundance: -; len: 14; j_gene: TRBJ1-5; d_gene: TRBD1; CDR3nt: TGTGCCAGCACCGACGGACAGGGGGGACAGCCCCAGCATTTT; CDR3aa: CASTDGQGGQPQHF
v_gene: TRBV3-1/TRBV3-2; abundance: -; len: 13; j_gene: TRBJ1-2; d_gene: -; CDR3nt: TGTGCCAGCAGCCGGGGAGCTAACTATGGCTACACCTTC; CDR3aa: CASSRGANYGYTF
v_gene: TRBV20-1; abundance: -; len: 18; j_gene: TRBJ2-7; d_gene: -; CDR3nt: TGCAGTGCTAGTCCAGTTTCCGGAAACAGGGGACTGACCTACGAGCAGTACTTC; CDR3aa: CSASPVSGNRGLTYEQYF
v_gene: TRBV23-1; abundance: -; len: 14; j_gene: TRBJ2-7; d_gene: TRBD1; CDR3nt: TGCGCCAGCCTCGAGGGCAGGGGGACATACGAGCAGTACTTC; CDR3aa: CASLEGRGTYEQYF
v_gene: TRBV18; abundance: once; len: 18; j_gene: TRBJ1-3; d_gene: TRBD1; CDR3nt: TGTGCCAGCTCCGGTTCGGGACAGGTTCTTCTCTCTGGAAACACCATATATTTT; CDR3aa: CASSGSGQVLLSGNTIYF
v_gene: TRBV7-9; abundance: -; len: 19; j_gene: TRBJ2-7; d_gene: TRBD2; CDR3nt: TGTGCCAGCAGCTTCGGGGGCTGGGTAGCGGGAGAGGGGGCCTACGAGCAGTACTTC; CDR3aa: CASSFGGWVAGEGAYEQYF
v_gene: TRBV2; abundance: -; len: 12; j_gene: TRBJ2-5; d_gene: -; CDR3nt: TGTGCCAGCAAGGGGGTGGGAGAGACCCAGTACTTC; CDR3aa: CASKGVGETQYF
v_gene: TRBV4-1; abundance: few; len: 16; j_gene: TRBJ1-4; d_gene: TRBD1; CDR3nt: TGCGCCAGCAGCAAAGGGATCCGGGACAGGGATGAAAAACTGTTTTTT; CDR3aa: CASSKGIRDRDEKLFF
v_gene: TRBV9; abundance: -; len: 12; j_gene: TRBJ2-1; d_gene: -; CDR3nt: TGTGCCAGCAGCCCCAGTATCAATGAGCAGTTCTTC; CDR3aa: CASSPSINEQFF
v_gene: TRBV10-3; abundance: once; len: 14; j_gene: TRBJ2-5; d_gene: -; CDR3nt: TGTGCCAGTACAGCGGACAGTACAGAAGAGACCCAGTACTTC; CDR3aa: CASTADSTEETQYF
v_gene: TRBV18; abundance: -; len: 15; j_gene: TRBJ1-4; d_gene: -; CDR3nt: TGTGCCAGCTCACCACAGGCAGGGGAAGGTGAAAAACTGTTTTTT; CDR3aa: CASSPQAGEGEKLFF
v_gene: TRBV5-1; abundance: -; len: 13; j_gene: TRBJ2-3; d_gene: -; CDR3nt: TGCGCCAGCTCGGAGCGGCCCACAGATACGCAGTATTTT; CDR3aa: CASSERPTDTQYF
v_gene: TRBV7-9; abundance: -; len: 16; j_gene: TRBJ2-1; d_gene: TRBD2; CDR3nt: TGTGCCAGCAGCTTATCCCTAGCGGGGGCCCACAATGAGCAGTTCTTC; CDR3aa: CASSLSLAGAHNEQFF
v_gene: TRBV30; abundance: once; len: 13; j_gene: TRBJ1-2; d_gene: TRBD1; CDR3nt: TGTGCCTGGAGCGTGGACAGGGCCTATGGCTACACCTTC; CDR3aa: CAWSVDRAYGYTF
v_gene: TRBV24-1; abundance: once; len: 14; j_gene: TRBJ2-1; d_gene: -; CDR3nt: TGTGCCACCAGAGCAGGGGTGGATAAGGATGAGCAGTTCTTC; CDR3aa: CATRAGVDKDEQFF
v_gene: TRBV28; abundance: -; len: 16; j_gene: TRBJ2-7; d_gene: -; CDR3nt: TGTGCCAGCAGTACCCCTACCCTTGCGGGAACCTACGAGCAGTACTTC; CDR3aa: CASSTPTLAGTYEQYF
v_gene: TRBV10-2; abundance: -; len: 14; j_gene: TRBJ2-3; d_gene: -; CDR3nt: TGCGCCAGCAGTGAGGTGGGCTCCCCCAGAACGCAGTATTTT; CDR3aa: CASSEVGSPRTQYF
v_gene: TRBV6-6; abundance: -; len: 12; j_gene: TRBJ1-2; d_gene: -; CDR3nt: TGTGCCAGCAGCAGCACAGACTATGGCTACACCTTC; CDR3aa: CASSSTDYGYTF
v_gene: TRBV30; abundance: once; len: 15; j_gene: TRBJ2-3; d_gene: TRBD2; CDR3nt: TGTGCCTGGGCGGGACTAGCGGGGGTCGTAGATACGCAGTATTTT; CDR3aa: CAWAGLAGVVDTQYF
v_gene: TRBV5-1; abundance: -; len: 13; j_gene: TRBJ1-1; d_gene: -; CDR3nt: TGCGCCAGCAGCTTCGCAGTGAACACTGAAGCTTTCTTT; CDR3aa: CASSFAVNTEAFF
v_gene: TRBV7-2; abundance: -; len: 14; j_gene: TRBJ2-7; d_gene: TRBD2; CDR3nt: TGTGCCAGCAGCTTAGAAGCGGGAGAGTACGAGCAGTACTTC; CDR3aa: CASSLEAGEYEQYF
v_gene: TRBV14; abundance: -; len: 14; j_gene: TRBJ2-5; d_gene: TRBD1; CDR3nt: TGTGCCAGCAGCCAGGGACAGAAGAGGGAGACCCAGTACTTC; CDR3aa: CASSQGQKRETQYF
v_gene: TRBV7-2; abundance: -; len: 14; j_gene: TRBJ2-1; d_gene: -; CDR3nt: TGTGCCAGCAGCCTCCTGGCGGGGGCCGGGGAGCAGTTCTTC; CDR3aa: CASSLLAGAGEQFF
v_gene: TRBV5-1; abundance: -; len: 16; j_gene: TRBJ2-3; d_gene: TRBD2; CDR3nt: TGCGCCAGCAGCTTGGGGACTAGCGGGGGAGAGGATACGCAGTATTTT; CDR3aa: CASSLGTSGGEDTQYF
v_gene: TRBV28; abundance: -; len: 15; j_gene: TRBJ2-4; d_gene: TRBD2; CDR3nt: TGTGCCAGCAGGACTAGCGGCAAAGCCAAAAACATTCAGTACTTC; CDR3aa: CASRTSGKAKNIQYF
v_gene: TRBV14; abundance: -; len: 15; j_gene: TRBJ2-7; d_gene: -; CDR3nt: TGTGCCAGCAGCCACCGTCCAGGGGAAACCTACGAGCAGTACTTC; CDR3aa: CASSHRPGETYEQYF
v_gene: TRBV6-5; abundance: -; len: 15; j_gene: TRBJ2-1; d_gene: -; CDR3nt: TGTGCCAGCAGTTACGGCGGGTACTCCTACAATGAGCAGTTCTTC; CDR3aa: CASSYGGYSYNEQFF
v_gene: TRBV19; abundance: -; len: 11; j_gene: TRBJ1-1; d_gene: -; CDR3nt: TGTGCCAGTAGTATCCCCAGTGAAGCTTTCTTT; CDR3aa: CASSIPSEAFF
v_gene: TRBV11-3; abundance: -; len: 15; j_gene: TRBJ2-1; d_gene: TRBD2; CDR3nt: TGTGCCAGCAGCTCCGGGACTAGCGAATACAATGAGCAGTTCTTC; CDR3aa: CASSSGTSEYNEQFF
v_gene: TRBV29-1; abundance: few; len: 13; j_gene: TRBJ2-3; d_gene: TRBD1; CDR3nt: TGCAGCGTGGGGACAGGATTTACAGATACGCAGTATTTT; CDR3aa: CSVGTGFTDTQYF
v_gene: TRBV19; abundance: few; len: 14; j_gene: TRBJ2-7; d_gene: -; CDR3nt: TGTGCCAGTAGTATAAGCATGGCGGCGGGGGAGCAGTACTTC; CDR3aa: CASSISMAAGEQYF
v_gene: TRBV7-2; abundance: -; len: 13; j_gene: TRBJ1-1; d_gene: -; CDR3nt: TGTGCCAGCAGCATAATCGCGGGCTTTGAAGCTTTCTTT; CDR3aa: CASSIIAGFEAFF
v_gene: TRBV4-1; abundance: -; len: 16; j_gene: TRBJ2-1; d_gene: TRBD2; CDR3nt: TGCGCCAGCAGCCAAGGTCCTAGCGGATCCTACAATGAGCAGTTCTTC; CDR3aa: CASSQGPSGSYNEQFF
v_gene: TRBV6-4; abundance: -; len: 15; j_gene: TRBJ2-3; d_gene: TRBD2; CDR3nt: TGTGCCAGCAGTGTGTCGGGAGGTGGCACAGATACGCAGTATTTT; CDR3aa: CASSVSGGGTDTQYF
v_gene: TRBV13; abundance: -; len: 16; j_gene: TRBJ2-7; d_gene: TRBD2; CDR3nt: TGTGCCAGCAGCTCCGGGACTAGCGGGAGGACCTACGAGCAGTACTTC; CDR3aa: CASSSGTSGRTYEQYF
v_gene: TRBV4-2; abundance: -; len: 13; j_gene: TRBJ2-7; d_gene: -; CDR3nt: TGTGCCAGCAGCCTGCGGGGTTGGTACGAGCAGTACTTC; CDR3aa: CASSLRGWYEQYF
v_gene: TRBV4-1; abundance: once; len: 15; j_gene: TRBJ2-5; d_gene: -; CDR3nt: TGCGCCAGCAGCCCCCAAAGTGACAGGATAGGGACCCAGTACTTC; CDR3aa: CASSPQSDRIGTQYF